The clone carrying this TCR beta chain was observed a handful of times. This sample is drawn from a study of T cells in Graves' hyperthyroidism and ophthalmopathy. V was pared by 7 bases and J by 4 bases, with 8 bases of the junction left unmatched. The CDR3 covers 13 residues. CDR1 SQVTM and CDR2 ANQGSEA come from the germline V gene. Amplification of TCR beta CDR3 regions was performed using RNA transcripts as template. HTBI primers drove first-round RT-PCR of the TCR CDR3. MiXCR, run by TCRdb on the multiplex PCR reads, gives a single entry per CDR3 protein. This sample has over 550,000 distinct CDR3 sequences, with roughly 17% found just once.

This TCR derives from a woman aged 18 to 35 with Graves' hyperthyroidism. The rearrangement links TRBV29-1 to TRBJ1-1; TRBD1 aligns across 8 bases. Material for sequencing was blood. The CDR3 DNA reads TGCAGCGGGGTGGGCGACAGGGGCACTGAAGCTTTCTTT. Encoded protein: CSGVGDRGTEAFF.